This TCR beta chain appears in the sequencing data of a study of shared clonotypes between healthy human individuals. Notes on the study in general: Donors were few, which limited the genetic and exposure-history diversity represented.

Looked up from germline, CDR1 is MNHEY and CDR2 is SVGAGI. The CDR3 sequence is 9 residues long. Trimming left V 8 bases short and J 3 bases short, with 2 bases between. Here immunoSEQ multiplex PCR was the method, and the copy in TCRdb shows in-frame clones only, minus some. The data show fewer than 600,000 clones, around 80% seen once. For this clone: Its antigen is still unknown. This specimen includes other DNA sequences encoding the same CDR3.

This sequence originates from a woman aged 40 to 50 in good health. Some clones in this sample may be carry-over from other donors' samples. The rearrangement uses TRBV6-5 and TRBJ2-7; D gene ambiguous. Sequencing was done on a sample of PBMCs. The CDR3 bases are TGTGCCAGCGGCTACGAGCAGTACTTC. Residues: CASGYEQYF.